This TCR beta chain was recorded in a study of vaccination and CD4 T cells after COVID-19. Once obtained from cultured CD4+ T cells, the DNA was sequenced using the Oncomine TCR Beta short-read assay. TCRdb reanalysed the PCR reads using MiXCR and keeps one entry per CDR3 protein. Of over 12,000 distinct CDR3 sequences listed, 48% are singletons. Treatment meaning: approximately 9-day PBMC culture with coronavirus spike peptide pools or control peptides (ViraFEST assay). On this clonotype: Antigen: not known.

Material: CD4+ T cells from blood, cultured in vitro. The TCR sequence derives from a human donor who had recovered from COVID-19.

This CDR3 reads CASSLDRGLADTQYF. Here the CDR3 DNA reads TGTGCCAGCAGCTTGGACAGGGGGCTCGCAGATACGCAGTATTTT. The V gene is TRBV7-2, the J gene TRBJ2-3; 11 positions agree with TRBD1. CDR1 is SGHTA, CDR2 FQGNSA, per germline. The V segment lost 3 bases and the J segment 4 bases; nucleotides outside the gene matches: 3. The CDR3 is 15 amino acids.